This passage covers 3 T cell receptor beta chains from one sample sequenced in a study of blood T cell repertoires in COVID-19. Repertoires were generated with immunoSEQ multiplex PCR, while TCRdb's copy carries only in-frame clones and drops some. In the table there are about 100,000 clones, roughly 90% of which are singletons. The sequencing input was peripheral blood. The receptors shown here come from a human donor with COVID-19, enrolled during active disease. The donor label of this sample is uncertain.

This chain links TRBV2 with TRBJ2-4; 8 bases align to TRBD2. Germline loops: CDR1 SNHLY, CDR2 FYNNEI. V was clipped by 5 bases and J by 6 bases; unmatched bases: 3. The CDR3 sequence is 13 residues long. The CDR3 loop reads CASSFAGGNIQYF. CDR3 bases: TGTGCCAGCAGTTTCGCGGGGGGAAACATTCAGTACTTC.

This clone was seen a single time. The CDR3 reads CASSPQAGAYNEQFF. The DNA for the CDR3 is TGTGCCAGCAGCCCCCAGGCGGGGGCCTACAATGAGCAGTTCTTC. The chain combines TRBV9 with TRBJ2-1; TRBD2 aligns across 7 bases. The germline V gene has CDR1 SGDLS and CDR2 YYNGEE. The CDR3 runs 15 residues. Unmatched junction bases numbered 6, after V lost 4 bases and J lost 2 bases.

The CDR3 loop reads CASTSPTGGGYF. For the CDR3, the DNA is TGTGCCAGCACAAGTCCCACGGGAGGGGGGTACTTC. J is TRBJ2-7 and V is TRBV6-5; 8 nucleotides match TRBD2. Germline loops: CDR1 MNHEY, CDR2 SVGAGI. After removal of 7 bases from V and 12 bases from J, the junction contained 11 bases not matched to a gene. CDR3 length equals 12 residues.